This paragraph reports one TCR beta chain. Its antigen is currently unknown. One entry per CDR3 protein, called by TCRdb with MiXCR from the 5' RACE reads. The table has under 850,000 distinct CDR3 sequences, roughly 19% seen once; the top ten hold 19%. These data originate in a study of CD8 T cells in ankylosing spondylitis. General study points: What seemed typical of ankylosing spondylitis blood was a TCR beta motif built from several highly homologous variants.

The CDR3 length is 14 residues. Germline V gene sequence: CDR1 MNHEY, CDR2 SVGEGT. After removal of 4 bases from V and 6 bases from J, the junction contained 9 bases not matched to a gene. This receptor was identified in a male donor with ankylosing spondylitis. The sample consisted of blood, either unsorted or a sorted T cell fraction (not recorded which). The chain employs TRBV6-2 or TRBV6-3 and TRBJ2-7, with 7 bases aligning to TRBD2. The CDR3, as DNA: TGTGCCAGCAGTTCTTGGACTAGTGCCGGCGAGCAGTACTTC. Translation: CASSSWTSAGEQYF.